The source of this TCR beta chain is a study of T cell repertoires in cytomegalovirus infection. Via MiXCR, TCRdb re-called the reads, giving one row per CDR3 protein. There are roughly 180,000 distinct CDR3 sequences in the sample; about a sixth occur only once, and under 30% lies in the top ten. This clonotype was counted only a few times. This CDR3 region has 17 residues. V was clipped by 10 bases and J by 0 bases; unmatched bases: 12. Germline values: CDR1 SGHVS, CDR2 FQNEAQ. Sample: CD8+ T cells from PBMCs. The chain is built from TRBV7-8 and TRBJ2-6; 7 positions match TRBD1. This sequence was found in a human donor in good health (CMV status not recorded). Some clones in this sample may be carry-over from other donors' samples. CDR3 nucleotides: TGTGCCACCTCCTCCCGACAGGGCACCTCTGGGGCCAACGTCCTGACTTTC. Translating it yields CATSSRQGTSGANVLTF.